The source of this TCR beta chain is a study of cytomegalovirus exposure and HLA in healthy donors. Study-level results: Analyzed later, association rates of TCRs varied across HLA loci, with DRB1 most and HLA-C fewest. TCR beta V- and J-gene trimming was later associated with a missense DCLRE1C variant. About 87% or about 30% of the time was how often most TCR beta V segments were productive, according to an earlier analysis. The classifier reportedly diagnosed cytomegalovirus status with high sensitivity and specificity.

The CDR3 consists of 15 residues. Germline trimming cut 4 bases from V and 6 bases from J; bases unmatched to any gene: 6. In germline, CDR1 is SGHVS, CDR2 FQNEAQ. The table lists this clone with a count of one. Its antigen remains unknown. PCR was performed using 60 Vbeta and 13 Jbeta primers. The repertoire was sequenced with immunoSEQ multiplex PCR; TCRdb's copy has only in-frame clones and lacks some. The repertoire holds more than 95,000 clones, with about four fifths as singletons. The genes are TRBV7-8 and TRBJ1-5; 10 bases are a match to TRBD1. Sequences were obtained from PBMCs. This receptor was obtained from a female donor in good health and CMV-seropositive. CDR3 region: CASSSGQGELQPQHF. In DNA, the CDR3 is TGTGCCAGCAGCTCCGGACAGGGGGAGCTTCAGCCCCAGCATTTT.